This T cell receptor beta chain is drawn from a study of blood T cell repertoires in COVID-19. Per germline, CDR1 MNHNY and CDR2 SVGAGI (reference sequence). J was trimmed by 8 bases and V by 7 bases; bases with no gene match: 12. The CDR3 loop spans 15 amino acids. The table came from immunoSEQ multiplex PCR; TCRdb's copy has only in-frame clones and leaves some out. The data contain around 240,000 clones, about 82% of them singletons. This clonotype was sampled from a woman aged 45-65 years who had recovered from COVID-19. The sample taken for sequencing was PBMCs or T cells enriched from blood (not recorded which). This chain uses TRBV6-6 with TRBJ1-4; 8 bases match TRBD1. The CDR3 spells CASKPKDRGREKLFF. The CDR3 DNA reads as TGTGCCAGCAAGCCAAAAGACAGGGGAAGAGAAAAACTGTTTTTT.